The 10 T cell receptor beta chains below come from one sample, sequenced in a study of vaccination and CD4 T cells after COVID-19. As to treatment: roughly ten-day PBMC culture with coronavirus spike peptide pools or control peptides (ViraFEST assay). These receptors have no known antigen. Cultured CD4+ T-cell DNA underwent Oncomine TCR Beta short-read sequencing. TCRdb reprocessed the PCR reads via MiXCR and lists one record per CDR3 protein. Found here are approximately 19,000 distinct CDR3 sequences, roughly 50% of them singletons; the top ten hold around 9.6%. Material: CD4+ T cells from blood, cultured in vitro, obtained before SARS-CoV-2 vaccination. Receptor source: a human donor who had recovered from COVID-19.

The chain joins TRBV6-5 to TRBJ1-5, with D unresolved. Deletions cut 2 bases from V and 3 bases from J, with 8 bases between. Looked up from germline, CDR1 is MNHEY and CDR2 is SVGAGI. The CDR3 covers 14 residues. CDR3 sequence (DNA): TGTGCCAGCAGTTACATGGATGTCAATCAGCCCCAGCATTTT. It is translated as CASSYMDVNQPQHF.

The chain couples TRBV2 to TRBJ1-2; D is unclear. Trimming stripped 6 bases from V and 2 bases from J, with 13 bases between. The length of the CDR3 is 14 residues. CDR1 and CDR2 from the germline V gene are SNHLY and FYNNEI. The CDR3 DNA reads as TGTGCCAGCAGCCTAACGCGGCCCAACTATGGCTACACCTTC. Encoded protein: CASSLTRPNYGYTF.

The chain combines TRBV6-5 with TRBJ1-2; no clear D. V was clipped by 2 bases and J by 0 bases, with 4 bases between them. The CDR3 sequence is 13 residues long. CDR1 and CDR2 (germline): MNHEY, SVGAGI. CDR3 sequence reads: CASSYKPNYGYTF. CDR3 sequence (DNA): TGTGCCAGCAGTTACAAACCTAACTATGGCTACACCTTC.

This clonotype occurred a few times. The chain combines TRBV28 with TRBJ1-5; D is possibly TRBD1 (5 bases). Trimming pared 8 bases from V and 4 bases from J, leaving 18 bases between. The CDR3 is made up of 15 amino acids. Germline values: CDR1 MDHEN, CDR2 SYDVKM. The CDR3, as DNA: TGTGCCAGCGTCCGGGGGGTTCAGGGTAATCAGCCCCAGCATTTT. Its protein product is CASVRGVQGNQPQHF.

J is TRBJ1-1 and V is TRBV7-6; maybe TRBD1 (6 bases). The CDR3 sequence is 19 residues long. Germline V CDR1 and CDR2: SGHVS, FNYEAQ. Trimming took 6 bases from V and 0 from J, leaving 26 bases between them. The CDR3 DNA sequence: TGTGCCAGCAGACCTGGGAGAAAACCGGGGGCCTCCCTGAACACTGAAGCTTTCTTT. This translates into CASRPGRKPGASLNTEAFF.

Only one count was recorded for this clonotype. The CDR3 protein is CSARARGYNEQFF. The CDR3 DNA reads TGCAGTGCTAGAGCGAGGGGATACAATGAGCAGTTCTTC. The chain uses TRBV20-1 and TRBJ2-1, with D perhaps being TRBD1 or TRBD2 (5 bases each). The CDR3 extends over 13 amino acids. The germline V gene encodes CDR1 DFQATT and CDR2 SNEGSKA (reference sequence). Trimming left V 1 base short and J 4 bases short, with 8 bases between.

In its sample, this clonotype was seen a few times. The V call is TRBV11-2, the J call TRBJ2-7; TRBD1 aligns across 7 bases. The CDR3 spans 12 residues. The trim removed 5 bases at V and 7 bases at J, leaving 5 bases unmatched. Germline CDR1 and CDR2: SGHAT and FQNNGV. The DNA for the CDR3 is TGTGCCAGCAGCCGACAGGGAGTGGAGCAGTACTTC. This codes for CASSRQGVEQYF.

V usage is TRBV7-7 and J usage is TRBJ2-1; D unresolved. Between the trimmed V and J ends, which lost 5 bases and 5 bases, there was a span of 13 bases. The CDR3 is 14 amino acids. Germline CDR1 SSHAT, CDR2 FNYEAQ (reference sequence). This CDR3 reads CASSQRMEHNEQFF. CDR3 nucleotide sequence: TGTGCCAGCAGCCAGAGGATGGAACACAATGAGCAGTTCTTC.

The chain couples TRBV7-9 to TRBJ2-2; D call uncertain. Trimming left V 2 bases short and J 5 bases short, with 9 bases between. Germline CDR1 SEHNR, CDR2 FQNEAQ (reference sequence). The CDR3 contains 14 residues. The CDR3 sequence is CASSLSLRTGELFF. CDR3 sequence (DNA): TGTGCCAGCAGCTTAAGCTTGCGGACCGGGGAGCTGTTTTTT.

The chain uses TRBV7-9 and TRBJ1-5; D is unresolved. The CDR3 totals 13 residues. Germline-derived CDR1 and CDR2 are SEHNR and FQNEAQ (reference sequence). The ends were cut back, 8 bases at V and 2 bases at J, with 10 bases in the middle. CDR3 in DNA: TGTGCCAGCGGTTTCGGGGGCAATCAGCCCCAGCATTTT. Translating it yields CASGFGGNQPQHF.